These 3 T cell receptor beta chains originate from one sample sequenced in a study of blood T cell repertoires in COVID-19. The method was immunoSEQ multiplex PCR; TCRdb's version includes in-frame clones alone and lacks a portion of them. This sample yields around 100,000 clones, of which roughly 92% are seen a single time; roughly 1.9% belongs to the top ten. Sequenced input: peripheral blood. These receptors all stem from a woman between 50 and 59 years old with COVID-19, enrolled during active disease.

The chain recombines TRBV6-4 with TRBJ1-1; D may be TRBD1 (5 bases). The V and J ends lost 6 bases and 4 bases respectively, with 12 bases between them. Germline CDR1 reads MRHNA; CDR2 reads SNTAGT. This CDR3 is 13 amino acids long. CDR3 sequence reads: CASSPERGTEAFF. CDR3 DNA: TGTGCCAGCAGCCCAGAAAGGGGCACTGAAGCTTTCTTT.

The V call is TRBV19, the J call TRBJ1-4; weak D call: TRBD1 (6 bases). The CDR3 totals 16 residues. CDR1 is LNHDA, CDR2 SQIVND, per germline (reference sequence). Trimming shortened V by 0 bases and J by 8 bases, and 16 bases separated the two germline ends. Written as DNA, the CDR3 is TGTGCCAGTAGTATAGATCGTGGGGGGGCGCACGAAAAACTGTTTTTT. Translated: CASSIDRGGAHEKLFF.

The CDR3 sequence is CASSLTSSTDTQYF. The CDR3 DNA follows: TGCGCCAGCAGCTTGACTTCTAGCACAGATACGCAGTATTTT. V gene TRBV5-1 combines with J gene TRBJ2-3, with D unclear. Deletions cut 1 base from V and 0 bases from J, with 6 bases between. The CDR3 has 14 amino acids. Germline lookup yields CDR1 SGHRS and CDR2 YFSETQ.